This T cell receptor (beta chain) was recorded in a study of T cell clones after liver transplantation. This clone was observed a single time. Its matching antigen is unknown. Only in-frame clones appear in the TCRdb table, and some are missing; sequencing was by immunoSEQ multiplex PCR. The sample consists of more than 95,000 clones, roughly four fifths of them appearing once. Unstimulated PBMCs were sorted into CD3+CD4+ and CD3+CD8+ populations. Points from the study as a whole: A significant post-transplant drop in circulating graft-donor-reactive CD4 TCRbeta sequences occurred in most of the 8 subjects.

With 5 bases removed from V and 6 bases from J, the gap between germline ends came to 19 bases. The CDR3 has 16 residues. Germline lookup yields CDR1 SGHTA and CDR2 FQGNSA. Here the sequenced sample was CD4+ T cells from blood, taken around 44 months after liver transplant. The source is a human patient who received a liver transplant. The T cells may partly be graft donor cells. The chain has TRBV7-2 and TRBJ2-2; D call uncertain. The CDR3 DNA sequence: TGTGCCAGCAGCCCCGACAAATACACCGGCGCCGGGGAGCTGTTTTTT. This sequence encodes CASSPDKYTGAGELFF.